A selection of T cell receptor beta chains follows, all from one sample in a study of blood T cell repertoires in COVID-19. This table comes from immunoSEQ multiplex PCR, and its TCRdb copy is limited to in-frame clones, with some not included. The data show about 150,000 clones, around nine tenths seen once. Sequenced sample: peripheral blood. The receptors were gathered from a human donor in a cohort sampled during active COVID-19. Both conserved end residues are part of each CDR3. D genes are given only for firm matches. Part of the rows lack a size; the others show once, few, many or a class for expanded clones.

d_gene	len	abundance	v_gene	j_gene	CDR3nt	CDR3aa
NA	12	NA	TRBV18	TRBJ2-7	TGTGCCAGCTCACCCGTTAACTACGAGCAGTACTTC	CASSPVNYEQYF
TRBD1	14	few	TRBV11-2	TRBJ1-4	TGTGCCAGCAGCTTAGGACAGGGGGCTGAAAAACTGTTTTTT	CASSLGQGAEKLFF
NA	13	NA	TRBV2	TRBJ2-5	TGTGCCAGCAGGCGAGGATTAAAAGAGACCCAGTACTTC	CASRRGLKETQYF
TRBD2	16	NA	TRBV2	TRBJ2-7	TGTGCCAGCACCGATCCTGGGGGGGGAAGGGGCTACGAGCAGTACTTC	CASTDPGGGRGYEQYF
TRBD1	15	NA	TRBV27	TRBJ1-2	TGTGCCAGCAGTTTAGGCCGGGACAGAGCTTATGGCTACACCTTC	CASSLGRDRAYGYTF
TRBD1	13	NA	TRBV12-3/TRBV12-4	TRBJ1-1	TGTGCCAGCAGCCGAGACAGGGGTATTGAAGCTTTCTTT	CASSRDRGIEAFF
NA	16	NA	TRBV3-1/TRBV3-2	TRBJ1-5	TGTGCCAGCAGCCAAGGGATCCAGGGTAGCAATCAGCCCCAGCATTTT	CASSQGIQGSNQPQHF
NA	14	NA	TRBV6-5	TRBJ1-1	TGTGCCAGCAGTTACTCCCGCGGGGAGTTAGGAGCTTTCTTT	CASSYSRGELGAFF
NA	15	NA	TRBV27	TRBJ1-5	TGTGCCAGCAGTCCCACCTGGTTGTCAGGGCAGCCCCAGCATTTT	CASSPTWLSGQPQHF
NA	15	NA	TRBV19	TRBJ2-2	TGTGCCAGTACCGGGACACCCGCGAACACCGGGGAGCTGTTTTTT	CASTGTPANTGELFF
NA	13	NA	TRBV9	TRBJ1-1	TGTGCCAGCAGCGTAACCGGGGTGGAGGGAGCTTTCTTT	CASSVTGVEGAFF
NA	15	NA	TRBV10-3	TRBJ1-2	TGTGCCATCAGTGAGAGGGACACGGCTAACTATGGCTACACCTTC	CAISERDTANYGYTF
NA	16	NA	TRBV4-2	TRBJ1-6	TGTGCCAGCAGCCAAGATTTGGTAGCCTATAATTCACCCCTCCACTTT	CASSQDLVAYNSPLHF
NA	15	once	TRBV7-9	TRBJ2-7	TGTGCCAGCAGCTTAGCGCAGGGCAGTGCCTACGAGCAGTACTTC	CASSLAQGSAYEQYF
NA	13	NA	TRBV18	TRBJ1-1	TGTGCCTGCGCGGCGACAGTGAACACTGAAGCTTTCTTT	CACAATVNTEAFF
TRBD2	14	NA	TRBV6-6	TRBJ2-1	TGTGCCAGCAGCCTAGCGGGGACGTACAATGAGCAGTTCTTC	CASSLAGTYNEQFF